This T cell receptor (beta chain) is from a study of blood T cell repertoires in COVID-19. Whole-study context: Sources were T cells, B-cell-depleted T cells, or PBMCs; the material itself was cDNA or gDNA.

V lost 4 bases to trimming and J lost 5 bases, with 19 bases between them. The CDR3 contains 16 residues. Germline values: CDR1 KGHDR, CDR2 SFDVKD. How the authors handled the data: Estimation of nucleated cell counts was performed using reference gene primer amplification. Some clones are missing from TCRdb's copy, which holds only in-frame ones; the method was immunoSEQ multiplex PCR. V, J and clone size are taken as reported in that table, and D and trimming were inferred from the DNA itself. The table lists more than 200,000 clones, around 84% of them singletons. Sequenced input: peripheral blood. This receptor was obtained from an elderly man with acute or convalescent COVID-19. The J gene is TRBJ2-5, the V gene TRBV24-1, with a weak D call TRBD2 (6 bases). Here the CDR3 reads CATSDPTSTLGETQYF. The DNA of the CDR3 is TGTGCCACCAGTGACCCCACTAGCACTTTAGGGGAGACCCAGTACTTC.